Shown below are 17 T cell receptor beta chains from a single sample sequenced in a study of cytomegalovirus exposure and HLA in healthy donors. Primers included in the PCR were 60 Vbeta and 13 Jbeta primers. The data were produced by immunoSEQ multiplex PCR, yet TCRdb's version contains in-frame clones alone and is incomplete. Found here are about 160,000 clones, about 80% of them singletons; the top ten hold around 9.8%. The sample taken for sequencing was PBMCs. All receptors come from a man between 18 and 35 years old in good health and CMV-seropositive.

This chain connects TRBV5-1 to TRBJ2-3, with D tentatively TRBD2 (6 bases). The germline V gene encodes CDR1 SGHRS and CDR2 YFSETQ. CDR3 size: 15 residues. Trimming cost V 1 base and J 3 bases, with 12 bases left between them. CDR3 residues: CASSLNGGGTDTQYF. The CDR3 bases are TGCGCCAGCAGCTTGAACGGGGGAGGTACAGATACGCAGTATTTT.

This chain uses TRBV5-4 with TRBJ2-1; D possibly corresponds to TRBD2 (6 bases). CDR3 length: 17 amino acids. Looked up from germline, CDR1 is SGHNT and CDR2 is YYREEE (reference sequence). V lost 4 bases, J lost 6 bases, and 23 bases lay in between. CDR3 amino acids: CASSPSRGTRKGNEQFF. The CDR3 DNA sequence: TGTGCCAGCAGCCCCTCCCGGGGGACGAGGAAGGGCAATGAGCAGTTCTTC.

This rearrangement joins TRBV7-2 to TRBJ1-3; D gene ambiguous. CDR1 and CDR2 from the germline V gene are SGHTA and FQGNSA. The CDR3 is made up of 15 amino acids. V lost 1 base and J lost 0, with 7 bases in between. The CDR3 nucleotides read TGTGCCAGCAGCTTAGACTGGAGCTCTGGAAACACCATATATTTT. Translating it yields CASSLDWSSGNTIYF. Together with reference TRBV7-2 and TRBJ1-3, the CDR3 gives the full variable domain: GAGVSQSPSNKVTEKGKDVELRCDPISGHTALYWYRQSLGQGLEFLIYFQGNSAPDKSGLPSDRFSAERTGGSVSTLTIQRTQQEDSAVYLCASSLDWSSGNTIYFGEGSWLTVV.

The gene calls are TRBV5-1 and TRBJ1-1; 10 bases line up with TRBD1. Germline V gene sequence: CDR1 SGHRS, CDR2 YFSETQ. The CDR3 runs to 13 residues. V lost 6 bases and J lost 5; bases outside the gene matches: 4. The CDR3 sequence is CASIKDRGTEAFF. The CDR3 region has the DNA TGCGCCAGCATCAAGGACAGGGGGACTGAAGCTTTCTTT.

This chain joins TRBV30 and TRBJ1-2, with D unclear. The V end lost 4 bases, the J end lost 6 bases, and 15 bases lay between the germline ends. The CDR3 spans 13 residues. The germline V gene encodes CDR1 GTSNPN and CDR2 SVGIG (reference sequence). The DNA for the CDR3 is TGTGCCTGGACGGCAGGACCACTAGATGGCTACACCTTC. Translation: CAWTAGPLDGYTF.

A note on this clone: The sample has other DNA sequences that encode this CDR3 too. The rearrangement joins TRBV7-9 to TRBJ2-1; D uncertain. Germline V CDR1 and CDR2: SEHNR, FQNEAQ (reference sequence). The CDR3 runs 12 residues. V shed 3 bases and J shed 12 bases, with 12 bases lying between them. DNA for the CDR3: TGTGCCAGCAGCTTGGTAGAGGTGGGGCAGTTCTTC. The encoded protein is CASSLVEVGQFF.

This chain connects TRBV6-5 to TRBJ2-7; a possible D gene is TRBD1 (6 bases). Germline assignment: CDR1 MNHEY and CDR2 SVGAGI. V was clipped by 6 bases and J by 2 bases, with 17 bases between them. This CDR3 spans 15 amino acids. The CDR3 nucleotides are TGTGCCAGCAGGATAGGACAGCAAACAGCCTACGAGCAGTACTTC. Translated: CASRIGQQTAYEQYF.

This chain links TRBV29-1 with TRBJ1-1; TRBD1 aligns across 8 bases. The CDR3 contains 13 residues. Germline assignment: CDR1 SQVTM and CDR2 ANQGSEA. J gave up 2 bases and V 6 bases, and 5 bases lay outside the gene matches. The CDR3 loop reads CSVLTGANTEAFF. The CDR3 bases are TGCAGCGTCCTGACAGGGGCAAACACTGAAGCTTTCTTT.

This clone was seen a handful of times. V and J are TRBV27 and TRBJ1-2; 9 nucleotides match TRBD1. Germline CDR1 is MNHEY and CDR2 is SMNVEV (reference sequence). J lost 5 bases, V lost 6 bases, and 16 bases had no gene match. This CDR3 is 17 amino acids long. CDR3 nucleotide sequence: TGTGCCAGCAGCCGATTTTTCGAGACAGGGGGTGGGTATGGCTACACCTTC. Protein sequence: CASSRFFETGGGYGYTF.

The table lists this clone with a few counts. The chain links TRBV30 to TRBJ1-1; possible D gene TRBD1, 5 bases. The CDR3 loop spans 13 amino acids. Trimming took 3 bases from V and 5 from J, leaving 13 bases between them. Germline V gene sequence: CDR1 GTSNPN, CDR2 SVGIG (reference sequence). The CDR3 sequence is CAWRGRQGTEAFF. The DNA for the CDR3 is TGTGCCTGGAGAGGGCGGCAGGGAACTGAAGCTTTCTTT. The whole variable domain, filled in from reference TRBV30 and TRBJ1-1, reads SQTIHQWPATLVQPVGSPLSLECTVEGTSNPNLYWYRQAAGRGLQLLFYSVGIGQISSEVPQNLSASRPQDRQFILSSKKLLLSDSGFYLCAWRGRQGTEAFFGQGTRLTVV.

The V call is TRBV6-1, the J call TRBJ1-5; D gene uncertain. Germline V CDR1 and CDR2: MNHNS, SASEGT. The V end lost 0 bases, the J end lost 4 bases, and 10 bases lay between the germline ends. The length of the CDR3 is 15 residues. CDR3: CASSEAAQTNQPQHF. The CDR3 nucleotides are TGTGCCAGCAGTGAAGCAGCGCAGACTAATCAGCCCCAGCATTTT.

The chain couples TRBV19 to TRBJ2-1; TRBD2 agrees at 8 bases. Trimming at V came to 3 bases and at J to 2 bases, leaving 6 bases not matched to a gene. The CDR3 has 16 amino acids. Germline loops: CDR1 LNHDA, CDR2 SQIVND (reference sequence). CDR3 bases: TGTGCCAGTAGTATTGATAGCGGGATCACCTACAATGAGCAGTTCTTC. Amino acid sequence: CASSIDSGITYNEQFF.

This clone was counted once. The CDR3 DNA reads TGTGCTAGTGGTTCGAGGGACAGGTCTGGAAACACCATATATTTT. This gives the protein CASGSRDRSGNTIYF. The chain combines TRBV12-5 with TRBJ1-3; TRBD1 matches at 8 bases. The V segment lost 4 bases and the J segment 1 base; nucleotides outside the gene matches: 3. The germline V gene encodes CDR1 LGHNT and CDR2 FRNRAP. There are 15 residues in the CDR3.

The chain couples TRBV7-3 to TRBJ2-5, with 7 bases lining up with TRBD2. CDR3 length: 14 residues. The germline gives CDR1 SGHTA, CDR2 FQGTGA. The ends lost 0 bases at V and 2 bases at J; junction bases unmatched: 0. The CDR3, as DNA: TGTGCCAGCAGCTTAACGGGGGGGCAAGAGACCCAGTACTTC. This codes for CASSLTGGQETQYF.

The chain has TRBV11-1 and TRBJ2-3; D might be TRBD1 (5 bases). The CDR3 is 14 residues long. Trimming took 5 bases from V and 7 from J, leaving 16 bases between them. Germline CDR1 reads SGHAT; CDR2 reads FQDESV (reference sequence). The CDR3, as DNA: TGTGCCAGCAGCATCGACCTGGGGCGGTATACGCAGTATTTT. Amino acid sequence: CASSIDLGRYTQYF.

The chain couples TRBV6-5 to TRBJ2-7; D is perhaps TRBD1 (6 bases). Germline values: CDR1 MNHEY, CDR2 SVGAGI. Trimming removed 2 bases from V and 5 bases from J, with 13 bases in between. This CDR3 region has 14 residues. The CDR3: CASSYNRVSDEQYF. The CDR3 DNA reads TGTGCCAGCAGTTACAACAGGGTTTCCGACGAGCAGTACTTC.

V and J are TRBV6-4 and TRBJ2-3; D is uncertain. Germline-derived CDR1 and CDR2 are MRHNA and SNTAGT. V was trimmed by 4 bases and J by 1 base, leaving 9 bases between them. CDR3 length equals 14 residues. CDR3: CASSVLSRTDTQYF. Here the CDR3 DNA reads TGTGCCAGCAGTGTACTTAGCCGCACAGATACGCAGTATTTT.